Below are 18 T cell receptor beta chains sequenced from a single sample in a study of T cells expressing NK-cell markers. TCRdb reworked the 5' RACE reads into one entry per CDR3 protein, no DNA. Recorded for this sample: over 150,000 distinct CDR3 sequences. The sequencing input was blood T cells: a sorted CD56 or NKG2C T cell subset, CD4+ or CD8+ T cells, or bulk PBMC T cells (not recorded which). The origin of the receptors is a woman aged 50 to 65 in good health.

The V and J genes are TRBV6-6 and TRBJ2-3; TCRdb's assignment of TRBD1 cannot be checked, as there is no DNA. Per germline, CDR1 MNHNY and CDR2 SVGAGI (reference sequence). The CDR3 covers 12 residues. Here the CDR3 reads CAIGDWGDTQYF.

The rearrangement links TRBV18 to TRBJ2-1; TCRdb picks TRBD2, but there is no DNA to check that call. Germline V gives CDR1 KGHSH, CDR2 LQKENI. This CDR3 has 18 amino acids. The CDR3 sequence is CASSPTDFSGRAANEQFF.

This chain joins TRBV29-1 and TRBJ2-7; there is no DNA to check the TCRdb D call of TRBD1. Germline values: CDR1 SQVTM, CDR2 ANQGSEA. This CDR3 contains 16 residues. The CDR3 reads CSVGGDPRQGVYEQYF.

The chain couples TRBV5-1 to TRBJ2-1; as DNA is missing, the TRBD2 call by TCRdb cannot be tested. Germline CDR1 reads SGHRS; CDR2 reads YFSETQ. The CDR3 length is 15 residues. CDR3: CASSSGAGGPIEQFF.

The V and J genes are TRBV4-1 and TRBJ1-1. The CDR3 totals 12 residues. Per germline, CDR1 MGHRA and CDR2 YSYEKL. This CDR3 reads CASAADHTEAFF.

This chain uses TRBV5-1 with TRBJ1-1. CDR3 length equals 15 residues. The germline gives CDR1 SGHRS, CDR2 YFSETQ. CDR3 region: CASSPTYGEVPEAFF. The variable domain in full, completed from reference TRBV5-1 and TRBJ1-1, reads KAGVTQTPRYLIKTRGQQVTLSCSPISGHRSVSWYQQTPGQGLQFLFEYFSETQRNKGNFPGRFSGRQFSNSRSEMNVSTLELGDSALYLCASSPTYGEVPEAFFGQGTRLTVV.

The rearrangement uses TRBV7-8 and TRBJ2-2; as DNA is missing, the TRBD2 call by TCRdb cannot be tested. CDR3 length: 17 residues. CDR1 and CDR2 from the germline V gene are SGHVS and FQNEAQ. The chain's CDR3 is CASSPSLAGTSTGELFF.

The chain couples TRBV10-3 to TRBJ1-2; the TCRdb call, TRBD1, lacks DNA for checking. This CDR3 is 19 amino acids long. The germline V gene encodes CDR1 ENHRY and CDR2 SYGVKD. Here the CDR3 reads CAISESLYGTGPTDYGYTF.

This chain connects TRBV28 to TRBJ2-1. Germline CDR1 reads MDHEN; CDR2 reads SYDVKM. CDR3 size: 16 residues. The chain's CDR3 is CASRELTGGPYNEQFF.

V usage is TRBV7-9 and J usage is TRBJ1-2; TCRdb reports TRBD1, a call that lacks DNA to check it against. CDR1 and CDR2 from the germline V gene are SEHNR and FQNEAQ (reference sequence). The CDR3 spans 15 residues. CDR3 sequence reads: CASSAPGDLTYGYTF.

This chain joins TRBV27 and TRBJ1-2; as DNA is missing, the TRBD1 call by TCRdb cannot be tested. CDR1 is MNHEY, CDR2 SMNVEV, per germline (reference sequence). This CDR3 is built from 12 residues. This chain's CDR3 is CASGPGNYGYTF.

The chain links TRBV3-1 to TRBJ2-3. CDR1 LGHDT and CDR2 YNNKEL come from the germline V gene (reference sequence). CDR3 length: 15 residues. The CDR3: CASSQDTDNTDTQYF.

The gene calls are TRBV3-1 and TRBJ2-3; TCRdb reports TRBD1, a call that lacks DNA to check it against. The CDR3 extends over 19 amino acids. Germline CDR1 reads LGHDT; CDR2 reads YNNKEL (reference sequence). CDR3 amino acids: CASSQVAANRHFGTDTQYF.

The chain uses TRBV12-3 or TRBV12-4 and TRBJ1-2. The CDR3 length is 12 residues. The CDR3 sequence: CASKLGGNGYTF.

The chain has TRBV27 and TRBJ2-1; TCRdb picks TRBD1, but there is no DNA to check that call. There are 16 residues in the CDR3. In germline, CDR1 is MNHEY, CDR2 SMNVEV (reference sequence). The CDR3 loop is CASSGTPGSTYNEQFF.

J is TRBJ2-7 and V is TRBV5-1; no DNA is available, so the TRBD2 call from TCRdb remains unchecked. Germline V lookup: CDR1 SGHRS, CDR2 YFSETQ. The CDR3 covers 17 residues. The CDR3 reads CASSLGPSGSDTYEQYF.

This chain links TRBV10-2 with TRBJ2-7. Germline loops: CDR1 WSHSY, CDR2 SAAADI. This CDR3 spans 16 amino acids. The CDR3 reads CASSEYSLLNTYEQYF.

V and J are TRBV4-1 and TRBJ2-6; the D call of TRBD1 rests on TCRdb alone, since no DNA is present to check it. The CDR3 has 15 amino acids. Germline CDR1 reads MGHRA; CDR2 reads YSYEKL. The CDR3 spells CASSQTGTGANVLTF.